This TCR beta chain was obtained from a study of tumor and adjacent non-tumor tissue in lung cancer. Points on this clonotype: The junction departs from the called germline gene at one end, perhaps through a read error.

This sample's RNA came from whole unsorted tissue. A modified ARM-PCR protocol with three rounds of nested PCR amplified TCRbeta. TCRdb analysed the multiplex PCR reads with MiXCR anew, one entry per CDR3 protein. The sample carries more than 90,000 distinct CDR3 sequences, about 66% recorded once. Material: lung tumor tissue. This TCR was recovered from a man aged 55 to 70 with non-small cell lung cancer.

CDR3 in DNA: TGCGGCGTTGGAGGCCTTGGGGCTGAAGCTTTCTTT. This gives the protein CGVGGLGAEAFF. The rearrangement joins TRBV29-1 to TRBJ1-1; unclear D gene. The CDR3 is made up of 12 amino acids. Germline assignment: CDR1 SQVTM and CDR2 ANQGSEA.